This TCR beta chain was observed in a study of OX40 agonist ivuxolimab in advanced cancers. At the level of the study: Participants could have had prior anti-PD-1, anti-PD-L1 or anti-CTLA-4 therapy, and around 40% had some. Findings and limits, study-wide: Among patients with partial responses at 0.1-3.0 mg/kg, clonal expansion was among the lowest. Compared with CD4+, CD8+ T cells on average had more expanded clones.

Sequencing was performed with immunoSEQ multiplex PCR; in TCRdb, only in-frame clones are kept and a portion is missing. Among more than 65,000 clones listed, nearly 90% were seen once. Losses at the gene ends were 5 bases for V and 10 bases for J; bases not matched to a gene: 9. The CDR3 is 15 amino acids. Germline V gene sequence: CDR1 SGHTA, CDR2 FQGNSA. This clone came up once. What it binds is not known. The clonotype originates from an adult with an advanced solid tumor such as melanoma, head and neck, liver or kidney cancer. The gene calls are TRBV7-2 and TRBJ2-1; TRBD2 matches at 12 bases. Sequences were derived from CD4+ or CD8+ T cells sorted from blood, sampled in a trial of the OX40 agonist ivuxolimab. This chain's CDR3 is CASSTLLAGGSEQFF. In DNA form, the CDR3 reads TGTGCCAGCAGCACCCTCCTAGCGGGAGGGTCGGAGCAGTTCTTC.